A selection of T cell receptor beta chains follows, all from one sample in a study of T cell responses to AZD1222 COVID-19 vaccine. The table came from immunoSEQ multiplex PCR; TCRdb's copy has only in-frame clones and leaves some out. The data hold 100,000 to 150,000 clones, with around 90% observed a single time. Sequenced here: peripheral blood, sampled on day 0 of AZD1222 vaccination. The receptors shown here come from an adult in good health. The CDR3 runs from the conserved cysteine through the conserved F or W. The D gene is left open where the match is weak. For some rows the clone size is stated as once, few or many, or as a class when expanded; others skip it.

J,size,D,V,CDR3,DNA
TRBJ2-7,-,TRBD2,TRBV27,CASSSITSGGVYEQYF,TGTGCCAGCAGTTCCATCACTAGCGGGGGTGTCTACGAGCAGTACTTC
TRBJ1-2,-,-,TRBV5-5,CASSRWGVDYGYTF,TGTGCCAGCAGCCGATGGGGGGTTGACTATGGCTACACCTTC
TRBJ1-3,-,-,TRBV19,CASNSVGQAGNTIYF,TGTGCCAGTAACTCCGTGGGGCAGGCTGGAAACACCATATATTTT
TRBJ1-5,-,-,TRBV28,CASSGGTWGDNQPQHF,TGTGCCAGCAGTGGGGGGACTTGGGGCGATAATCAGCCCCAGCATTTT
TRBJ2-7,few,-,TRBV14,CASSQLGGTGLYEQYF,TGTGCCAGCAGCCAGCTCGGGGGGACAGGTCTCTACGAGCAGTACTTC
TRBJ2-3,-,-,TRBV6-5,CASSPLGDLTDTQYF,TGTGCCAGCAGTCCCCTGGGGGACCTCACAGATACGCAGTATTTT
TRBJ2-1,-,-,TRBV5-1,CASMVVEAGSYNEQFF,TGCGCCAGCATGGTGGTTGAAGCCGGCTCCTACAATGAGCAGTTCTTC
TRBJ2-1,-,-,TRBV7-8,CASGEGGFYNEQFF,TGTGCCAGTGGGGAGGGGGGTTTCTACAATGAGCAGTTCTTC
TRBJ2-3,once,-,TRBV19,CASSPQGLTDTQYF,TGTGCCAGTAGTCCCCAGGGACTTACGGATACGCAGTATTTT
TRBJ1-5,-,-,TRBV10-1,CASSDGGFGQPQHF,TGCGCCAGCAGTGACGGGGGGTTCGGTCAGCCCCAGCATTTT